These T cell receptor beta chains were read from a single sample in a study of shared clonotypes between healthy human individuals. Data came from immunoSEQ multiplex PCR; TCRdb stores just in-frame clones and leaves some out. The sample contains around 2.1 million clones, roughly 95% of which appear only once. Source material: naive CD4+ T cells sorted from blood. The receptors derive from a man younger than 35 in good health. Both conserved end residues are trimmed from each CDR3. D genes are given only for firm matches.

TRBD1	TRBV11-2	TRBJ2-5	ASSLEVTGVRAQY
TRBD1	TRBV5-1	TRBJ2-7	ASSLFRWSDIRDRVSNEQY
-	TRBV5-6	TRBJ2-5	ASSLRAEETQY
TRBD2	TRBV30	TRBJ2-1	AWTLGLALYNEQF
-	TRBV6-6	TRBJ2-3	ASIKQGTDTQY
TRBD1	TRBV5-1	TRBJ2-5	ASSLVGTGQETQY
-	TRBV30	TRBJ2-2	AWSSKGTNPANTGELF
-	TRBV9	TRBJ1-1	ASSAGEGYNTEAF
-	TRBV5-1	TRBJ2-7	ANWPKRLPNEQY
TRBD1	TRBV7-2	TRBJ1-5	ASSLGQGLNQPQH
TRBD2	TRBV10-1	TRBJ2-7	ASSPGLAGAYGKQY
-	TRBV7-9	TRBJ2-7	ASSLGSAYEQY
-	TRBV28	TRBJ1-5	ASSLGGWDQPQH
TRBD2	TRBV18	TRBJ2-1	ASSPLGLAGASTEQF
-	TRBV5-6	TRBJ2-3	ASSLWATDTQY
TRBD1	TRBV14	TRBJ2-1	ASGTGIALGVNEQF
-	TRBV11-2	TRBJ2-4	ASSHNIAKNIQY
TRBD1	TRBV6-5	TRBJ1-2	ASSYDRDRGGYT
TRBD1	TRBV23-1	TRBJ1-6	ASRQGMNSPLH
-	TRBV18	TRBJ2-1	ASSPQNYNEQF
TRBD2	TRBV25-1	TRBJ2-7	ASSEFGLGLAGDEQY
-	TRBV28	TRBJ2-2	ASSLGQSTGELF
TRBD1	TRBV30	TRBJ1-4	ACSPTGVTNEKLF
TRBD1	TRBV27	TRBJ2-5	ASSPGQGILETQY
TRBD2	TRBV6-6	TRBJ2-5	ASGLAGSMEETQY
TRBD1	TRBV27	TRBJ2-7	ASSRQGAPLGEQY
-	TRBV28	TRBJ1-2	ASSLPGRPEPYGYT
TRBD1	TRBV5-1	TRBJ2-7	ASSSNRQGNYEQY
-	TRBV19	TRBJ1-2	ASSSVLGSNYGYT
TRBD1	TRBV25-1	TRBJ1-2	ASSEGTGYGYT
-	TRBV28	TRBJ2-7	ASSSSPSHYEQY
TRBD2	TRBV2	TRBJ2-7	ASLRDAGGPS
TRBD1	TRBV6-1	TRBJ1-1	ASSGGQGSTEAF
-	TRBV5-6	TRBJ2-4	ASTEFHGVNIQY
TRBD2	TRBV4-1	TRBJ2-7	ASSQGLAGGTYEQY
TRBD2	TRBV7-2	TRBJ2-1	ASSLELAFSEQF
-	TRBV28	TRBJ1-1	ASASGGGTEAF
TRBD1	TRBV2	TRBJ1-2	ASSAGTGVGYGYT
-	TRBV30	TRBJ2-1	AWSVLSGLANNEQF